These 7 T cell receptor beta chains share one sample of origin, sequenced in a study of blood T cell repertoires in COVID-19. TCRdb keeps only in-frame clones here, not all; method: immunoSEQ multiplex PCR. The sample lists 55,000 to 75,000 clones, around nine tenths occurring once. The specimen was peripheral blood. The receptors come from a human donor with active COVID-19. The donor label of this sample is uncertain.

The rearrangement links TRBV7-3 to TRBJ1-2; TRBD1 aligns across 9 bases. The germline V gene has CDR1 SGHTA and CDR2 FQGTGA. After removal of 5 bases from V and 5 bases from J, the junction contained 6 bases not matched to a gene. This CDR3 has 14 amino acids. The CDR3 DNA is TGTGCCAGCAGCCCCCCCGGACAGGGGTATGGCTACACCTTC. Amino acids: CASSPPGQGYGYTF.

CDR3 in amino acids: CASSEESSGANVLTF. CDR3 nucleotides: TGTGCCAGCAGTGAAGAGAGCTCTGGGGCCAACGTCCTGACTTTC. The chain combines TRBV6-1 with TRBJ2-6; D not resolved. V lost 1 base and J 0 bases, leaving 4 bases between the germline ends. CDR3 length: 15 amino acids. Germline CDR1 is MNHNS and CDR2 is SASEGT.

The chain recombines TRBV11-2 with TRBJ2-2; TRBD2 might be the D (6 bases). The CDR3 has 16 amino acids. With 7 bases removed from V and 2 bases from J, the gap between germline ends came to 17 bases. Germline V gives CDR1 SGHAT, CDR2 FQNNGV. The CDR3 here is CASMDWREVNTGELFF. In DNA form, the CDR3 reads TGTGCCAGCATGGATTGGAGGGAGGTCAACACCGGGGAGCTGTTTTTT.

V gene TRBV4-1 combines with J gene TRBJ2-2; a possible D gene is TRBD1 (6 bases). The CDR3 runs 16 residues. CDR1 and CDR2 from the germline V gene are MGHRA and YSYEKL. The V end was cut by 1 base, the J end by 4 bases, with 13 bases between. The DNA of the CDR3 is TGCGCCAGCAGCCAAGTTTCAGGGGTGTCCACCGGGGAGCTGTTTTTT. This sequence encodes CASSQVSGVSTGELFF.

J is TRBJ1-2 and V is TRBV7-3, with 8 bases fitting TRBD1. V lost 5 bases to trimming and J lost 8 bases; unmatched junction nucleotides: 13. The germline CDR1 and CDR2 sequences are SGHTA and FQGTGA. This CDR3 is built from 15 residues. CDR3 sequence (DNA): TGTGCCAGCAGCCCCGGACAGGGACTGATAAAAGGCTACACCTTC. Protein: CASSPGQGLIKGYTF.

This clone was seen a single time. This chain joins TRBV6-2 or TRBV6-3 and TRBJ2-1; no firm D call. V was trimmed by 5 bases and J by 2 bases, leaving 13 bases between them. There are 15 residues in the CDR3. CDR1 is MNHEY and CDR2 is SVGEGT in the germline V gene. CDR3 sequence (DNA): TGTGCCAGCAGTCGTGAATCCCTACCCTACAATGAGCAGTTCTTC. This encodes CASSRESLPYNEQFF.

The chain uses TRBV12-5 and TRBJ2-3; D is undetermined. The germline V gene has CDR1 LGHNT and CDR2 FRNRAP. CDR3 length equals 14 residues. Trimming took 2 bases from V and 2 from J, leaving 8 bases between them. CDR3: CASGLLTHTDTQYF. DNA for the CDR3: TGTGCTAGTGGTTTGCTGACACACACAGATACGCAGTATTTT.